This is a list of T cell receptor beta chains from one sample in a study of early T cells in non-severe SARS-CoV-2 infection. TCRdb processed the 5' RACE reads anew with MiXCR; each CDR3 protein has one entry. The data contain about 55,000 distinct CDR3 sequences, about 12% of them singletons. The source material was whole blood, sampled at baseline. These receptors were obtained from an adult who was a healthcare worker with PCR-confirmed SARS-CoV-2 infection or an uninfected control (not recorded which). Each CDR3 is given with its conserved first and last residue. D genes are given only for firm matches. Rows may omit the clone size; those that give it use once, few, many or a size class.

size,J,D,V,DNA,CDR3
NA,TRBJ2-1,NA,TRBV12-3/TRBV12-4,TGTGCCAGCAGTTTCGCGAGCTCCTACAATGAGCAGTTCTTC,CASSFASSYNEQFF
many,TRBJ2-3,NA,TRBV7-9,TGTGCCAGCAGCTTGACCGGACGAGCCCTAGGGCGGGACCTCGATACGCAGTATTTT,CASSLTGRALGRDLDTQYF
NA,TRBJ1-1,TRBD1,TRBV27,TGTGCCAGCAGTCCCAGGGGGAAGGACACTGAAGCTTTCTTT,CASSPRGKDTEAFF
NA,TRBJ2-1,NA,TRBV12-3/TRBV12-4,TGTGCCAGCAGTTCCACAGGGACCCGAGGGCACAATGAGCAGTTCTTC,CASSSTGTRGHNEQFF
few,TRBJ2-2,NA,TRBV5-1,TGCGCCAGCAGCTCAGACTACGGGGAGCTGTTTTTT,CASSSDYGELFF
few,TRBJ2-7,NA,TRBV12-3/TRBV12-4,TGTGCCAGCAGATTAGGGGATCCCTACGAGCAGTACTTC,CASRLGDPYEQYF
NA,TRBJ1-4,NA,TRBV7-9,TGTGCCAGCAACAACGGAGCCGAAGAAAAACTGTTTTTT,CASNNGAEEKLFF
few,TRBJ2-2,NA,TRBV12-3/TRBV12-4,TGTGCCAGCAGTTTCGGCCCGGTCACCGGGGAGCTGTTTTTT,CASSFGPVTGELFF
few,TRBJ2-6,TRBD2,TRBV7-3,TGTGCCAGCAGCCTCGAAGGGAGGGGAGGGGCCAACGTCCTGACTTTC,CASSLEGRGGANVLTF
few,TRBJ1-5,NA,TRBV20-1,TGCAGTGCGGAGCGGGGGGGCAATCAGCCCCAGCATTTT,CSAERGGNQPQHF
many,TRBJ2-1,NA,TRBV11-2,TGTGCCAGCAGCTTAGAGTGGGGGACACCTGAAGAGATCTTC,CASSLEWGTPEEIF
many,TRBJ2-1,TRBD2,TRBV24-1,TGTGCCACCAGTGAAGTAGCGGGAGTGGCCAATGCCAATGAGCAGTTCTTC,CATSEVAGVANANEQFF
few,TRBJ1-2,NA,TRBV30,TGTGCCTGGAGTGTACGACCCAGCTATGGCTACACCTTC,CAWSVRPSYGYTF
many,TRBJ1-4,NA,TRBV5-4,TGTGCCAGCAGCTTGCAAGGGGAAAAACTGTTTTTT,CASSLQGEKLFF
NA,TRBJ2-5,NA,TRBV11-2,TGTGCCAGCACCCAGGACCTGATAGGAGAGGCCCAGTACTTC,CASTQDLIGEAQYF
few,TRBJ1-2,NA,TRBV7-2,TGTGCCAGCAGCCCCCAGGGAAGCTATGGCTACACCTTC,CASSPQGSYGYTF
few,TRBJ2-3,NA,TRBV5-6,TGTGCCAGCAGCTTGGTAGCCAGGGTCGGCACAGATACGCAGTATTTT,CASSLVARVGTDTQYF
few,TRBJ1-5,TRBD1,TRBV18,TGTGCCAGCTCACCTACGGGACAGAGCAATCAGCCCCAGCATTTT,CASSPTGQSNQPQHF
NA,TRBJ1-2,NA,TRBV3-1,TGTGCCAGCAGCCCCACCCGTTTCTATGGCTACACCTTC,CASSPTRFYGYTF
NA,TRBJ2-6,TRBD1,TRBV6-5,TGTGCCAGCAGCCCAGGGGGAGCCTCTGGGGCCAACGTCCTGACTTTC,CASSPGGASGANVLTF
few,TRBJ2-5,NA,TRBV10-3,TGTGCCATCAGTGCCGGACCCCAAGAGACCCAGTACTTC,CAISAGPQETQYF
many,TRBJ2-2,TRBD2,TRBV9,TGTGCCAGCAGCCCGGGACTAGCGGGAGTCGGGGAGCTGTTTTTT,CASSPGLAGVGELFF
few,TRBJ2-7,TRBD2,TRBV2,TGTGCCAGCATACTAGCGGTAGCCTACGAGCAGTACTTC,CASILAVAYEQYF
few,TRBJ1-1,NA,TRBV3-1,TGTGCCAGCAGAACCGGGCTTATGAACACTGAAGCTTTCTTT,CASRTGLMNTEAFF
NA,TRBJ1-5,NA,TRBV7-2,TGTGCCAGCAGCTTGTTAGGAAGATTGGTTAGCAATCAGCCCCAGCATTTT,CASSLLGRLVSNQPQHF
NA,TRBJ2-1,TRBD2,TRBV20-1,TGCAGTGCTAGAGATCAGGGACTAGCGGGATTAAGATACAATGAGCAGTTCTTC,CSARDQGLAGLRYNEQFF
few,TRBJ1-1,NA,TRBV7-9,TGTGCCAGCAGGGCTATCCGGACGCCCGAAGCTTTCTTT,CASRAIRTPEAFF
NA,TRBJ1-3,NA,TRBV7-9,TGTGCCAGCAGCCCCCGGGGCCCTGGAAACACCATATATTTT,CASSPRGPGNTIYF
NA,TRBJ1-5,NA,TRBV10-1,TGCGCCAGCCGTAAGGGGATCCATCAGCCCCAGCATTTT,CASRKGIHQPQHF
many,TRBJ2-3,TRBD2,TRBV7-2,TGTGCCAGCAGCTTAGTGGGGCCCGGGAGGAGCTCAGATACGCAGTATTTT,CASSLVGPGRSSDTQYF
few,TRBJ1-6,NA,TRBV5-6,TGTGCCAGCAGAGTGTATGCCTATAATTCACCCCTCCACTTT,CASRVYAYNSPLHF
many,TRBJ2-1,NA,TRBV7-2,TGTGCCAGCAGCTTCTACGGATGGGCGGGTGAGCAGTTCTTC,CASSFYGWAGEQFF
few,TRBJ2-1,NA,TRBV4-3,TGCGCCAGCAGCCAAGTCCCTAGAACCTACAATGAGCAGTTCTTC,CASSQVPRTYNEQFF
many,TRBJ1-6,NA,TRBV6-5,TGTGCCAGCACTTGGAGACAGGATAATTCACCCCTCCACTTT,CASTWRQDNSPLHF
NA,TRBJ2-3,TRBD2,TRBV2,TGTGCCATTCCTGGACTAGCGGGGTACAAAGGGCAGTATTTT,CAIPGLAGYKGQYF
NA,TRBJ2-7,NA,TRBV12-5,TGTGCTAGTGGTTTGGGACAGCACGAGCAGTACTTC,CASGLGQHEQYF
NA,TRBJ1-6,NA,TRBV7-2,TGTGCCAGCAGCCCCCGCTCCCTCTTACCACATTCACCCCTCCACTTT,CASSPRSLLPHSPLHF
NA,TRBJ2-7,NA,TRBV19,TGTGCTCGCGCGGGCAGGGCCTACGAGCAGTACTTC,CARAGRAYEQYF
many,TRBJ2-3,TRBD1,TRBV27,TGTGCCAGCAGTTGGGACAGGAGCACAGATACGCAGTATTTT,CASSWDRSTDTQYF
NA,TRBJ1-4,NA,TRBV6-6,TGTGCCAGCAGTTACGCCGGGAATGAAAAACTGTTTTTT,CASSYAGNEKLFF
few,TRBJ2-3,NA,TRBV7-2,TGTGCCAGCCGTCCGGGAGTAGAGGGAGATACGCAGTATTTT,CASRPGVEGDTQYF